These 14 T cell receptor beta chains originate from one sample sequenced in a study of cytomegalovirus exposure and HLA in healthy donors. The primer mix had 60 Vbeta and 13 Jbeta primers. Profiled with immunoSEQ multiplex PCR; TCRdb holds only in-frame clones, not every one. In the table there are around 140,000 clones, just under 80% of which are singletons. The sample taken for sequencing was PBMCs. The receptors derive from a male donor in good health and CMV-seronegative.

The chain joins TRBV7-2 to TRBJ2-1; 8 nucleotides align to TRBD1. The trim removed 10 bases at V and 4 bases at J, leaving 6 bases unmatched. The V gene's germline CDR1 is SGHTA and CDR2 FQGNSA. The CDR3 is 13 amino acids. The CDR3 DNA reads TGTGCCACCAGGACAGGGCCTTACAATGAGCAGTTCTTC. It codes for CATRTGPYNEQFF.

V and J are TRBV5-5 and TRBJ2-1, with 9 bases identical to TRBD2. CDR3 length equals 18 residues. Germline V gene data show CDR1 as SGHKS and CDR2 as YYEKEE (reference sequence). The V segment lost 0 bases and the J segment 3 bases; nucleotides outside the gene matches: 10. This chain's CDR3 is CASSLGVGSGGFYNEQFF. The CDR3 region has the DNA TGTGCCAGCAGCTTGGGAGTAGGTAGCGGGGGATTCTACAATGAGCAGTTCTTC. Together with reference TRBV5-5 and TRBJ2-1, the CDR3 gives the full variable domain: DAGVTQSPTHLIKTRGQQVTLRCSPISGHKSVSWYQQVLGQGPQFIFQYYEKEERGRGNFPDRFSARQFPNYSSELNVNALLLGDSALYLCASSLGVGSGGFYNEQFFGPGTRLTVL.

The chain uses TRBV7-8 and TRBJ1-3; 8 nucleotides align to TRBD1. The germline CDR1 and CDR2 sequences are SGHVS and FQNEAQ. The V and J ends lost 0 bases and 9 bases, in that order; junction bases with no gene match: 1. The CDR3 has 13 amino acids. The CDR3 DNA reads TGTGCCAGCAGCTTAGCCCAGGGGGCCACCATATATTTT. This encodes CASSLAQGATIYF.

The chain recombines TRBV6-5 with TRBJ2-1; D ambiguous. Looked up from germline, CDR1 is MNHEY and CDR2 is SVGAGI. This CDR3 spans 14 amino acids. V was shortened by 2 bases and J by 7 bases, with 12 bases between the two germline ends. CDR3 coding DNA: TGTGCCAGCAGTTACGCGCCCACTGATAATGAGCAGTTCTTC. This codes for CASSYAPTDNEQFF.

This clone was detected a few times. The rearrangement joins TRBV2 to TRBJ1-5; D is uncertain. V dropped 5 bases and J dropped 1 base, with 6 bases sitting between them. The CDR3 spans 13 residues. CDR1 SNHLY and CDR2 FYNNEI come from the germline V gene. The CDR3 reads CASSSESNQPQHF. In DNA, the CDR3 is TGTGCCAGCAGTTCTGAGAGCAATCAGCCCCAGCATTTT.

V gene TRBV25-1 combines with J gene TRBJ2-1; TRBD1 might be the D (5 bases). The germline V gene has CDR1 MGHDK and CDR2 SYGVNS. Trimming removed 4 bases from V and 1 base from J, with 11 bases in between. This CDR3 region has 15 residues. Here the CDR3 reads CASSAPGKSYNEQFF. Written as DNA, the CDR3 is TGTGCCAGCAGTGCTCCAGGGAAGTCCTACAATGAGCAGTTCTTC.

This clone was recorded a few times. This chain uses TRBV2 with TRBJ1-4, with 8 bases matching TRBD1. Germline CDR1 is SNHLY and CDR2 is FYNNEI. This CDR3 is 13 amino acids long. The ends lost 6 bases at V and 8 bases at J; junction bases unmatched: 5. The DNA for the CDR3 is TGTGCCAGCAGCCCACGGACAGGGGAAAAACTGTTTTTT. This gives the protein CASSPRTGEKLFF.

This chain's CDR3 is CASSLLAGTLNEQFF. CDR3 DNA sequence: TGTGCCAGTAGCCTACTAGCTGGCACACTCAATGAGCAGTTCTTC. The rearrangement uses TRBV19 and TRBJ2-1, with D perhaps TRBD2 (6 bases). CDR3 size: 15 residues. Trimming stripped 6 bases from V and 6 bases from J, with 18 bases between. Per germline, CDR1 LNHDA and CDR2 SQIVND (reference sequence).

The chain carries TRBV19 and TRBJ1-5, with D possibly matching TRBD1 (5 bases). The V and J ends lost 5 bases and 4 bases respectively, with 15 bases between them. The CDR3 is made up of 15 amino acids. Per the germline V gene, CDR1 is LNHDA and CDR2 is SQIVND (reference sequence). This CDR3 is CASSVGRERNQPQHF. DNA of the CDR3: TGTGCCAGTAGTGTCGGCAGGGAAAGGAATCAGCCCCAGCATTTT.

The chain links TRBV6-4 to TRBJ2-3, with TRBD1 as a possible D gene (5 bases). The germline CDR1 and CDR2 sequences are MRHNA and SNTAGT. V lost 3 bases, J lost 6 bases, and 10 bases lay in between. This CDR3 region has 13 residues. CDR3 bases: TGTGCCAGCAGTGATACAGGCTCCGATACGCAGTATTTT. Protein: CASSDTGSDTQYF.

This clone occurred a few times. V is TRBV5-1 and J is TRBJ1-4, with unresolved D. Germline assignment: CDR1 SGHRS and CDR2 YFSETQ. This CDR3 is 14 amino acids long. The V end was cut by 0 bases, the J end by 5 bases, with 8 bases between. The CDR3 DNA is TGCGCCAGCAGCTTGGCCGCAGGAAATGAAAAACTGTTTTTT. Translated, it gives CASSLAAGNEKLFF.

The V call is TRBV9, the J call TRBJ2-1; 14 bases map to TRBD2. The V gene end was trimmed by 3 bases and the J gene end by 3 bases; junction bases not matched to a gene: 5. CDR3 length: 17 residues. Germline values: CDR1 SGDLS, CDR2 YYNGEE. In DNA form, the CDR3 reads TGTGCCAGCAGCGCAGGGACTAGCGGGGGAGACTACAATGAGCAGTTCTTC. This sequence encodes CASSAGTSGGDYNEQFF.

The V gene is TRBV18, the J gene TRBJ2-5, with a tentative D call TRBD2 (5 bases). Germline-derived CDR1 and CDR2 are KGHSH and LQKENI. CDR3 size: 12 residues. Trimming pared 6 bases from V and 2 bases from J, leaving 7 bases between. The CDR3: CASSPGQETQYF. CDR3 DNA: TGTGCCAGCTCCCCGGGACAAGAGACCCAGTACTTC.

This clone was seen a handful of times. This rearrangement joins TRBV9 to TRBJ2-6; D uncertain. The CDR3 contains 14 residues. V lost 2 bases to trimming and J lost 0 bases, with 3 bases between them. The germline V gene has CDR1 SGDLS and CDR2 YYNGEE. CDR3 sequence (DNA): TGTGCCAGCAGCGTCTTCTCTGGGGCCAACGTCCTGACTTTC. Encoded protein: CASSVFSGANVLTF.